These 28 T cell receptor beta chains were sequenced from one sample in a study of radiotherapy plus CTLA-4 blockade in lung cancer listed by TCRdb under 2018. Receptor libraries were prepared by the immunoSEQ multiplex PCR assay. This immuneACCESS table, as held by TCRdb, lists in-frame sequences with V and J called but not all clones. Of the missing ones, under half trace to an unresolved V gene in checked studies; the others have no known cause. For this sample the table gives 45,000 or so clones, of which about 88% were detected only once. The ten largest clones add up to around 7.6% of the sample. This sample comprised peripheral blood, obtained from a patient treated with radiotherapy plus ipilimumab. The receptors come from a human donor with non-small cell lung cancer whose response to radiotherapy plus ipilimumab could not be evaluated.

This clone was seen just once. The genes are TRBV11-2 and TRBJ1-2; D call uncertain. Trimming took off 5 bases at V and 2 bases at J, with 18 bases between the two ends. The CDR3 consists of 16 residues. Germline V CDR1 and CDR2: SGHAT, FQNNGV. This chain's CDR3 is CASSPPGLQRNYGYTF. CDR3 sequence (DNA): TGTGCCAGCAGCCCGCCAGGCTTGCAGAGAAACTATGGCTACACCTTC.

This clone was counted once. J is TRBJ1-2 and V is TRBV6-5; 7 nucleotides align to TRBD1. Germline trimming cut 6 bases from V and 1 base from J; bases unmatched to any gene: 8. Germline CDR1 and CDR2: MNHEY and SVGAGI. The CDR3 sequence is 15 residues long. CDR3 DNA: TGTGCCAGCAGATGGGGGCAGGGGGGTAACTATGGCTACACCTTC. Its translation: CASRWGQGGNYGYTF.

J is TRBJ2-3 and V is TRBV23-1, with 9 bases matching TRBD1. TRBV23-1 is labeled an ORF, and its function is uncertain. CDR3 length equals 13 residues. Unmatched junction bases numbered 0, after V lost 8 bases and J lost 0 bases. The DNA of the CDR3 is TGCGCCAGCGGACAGGGGAGCACAGATACGCAGTATTTT. Amino acids: CASGQGSTDTQYF.

V gene TRBV27 combines with J gene TRBJ1-5; D is possibly TRBD1 (5 bases). Germline V gene data show CDR1 as MNHEY and CDR2 as SMNVEV (reference sequence). Trimming cost V 5 bases and J 5 bases, with 10 bases left between them. CDR3 size: 13 residues. The CDR3 protein is CASSPRGDQPQHF. The CDR3 coding sequence is TGTGCCAGCAGTCCCCGGGGGGATCAGCCCCAGCATTTT.

This chain links TRBV19 with TRBJ1-5, with 9 bases that match TRBD1. The CDR3 sequence is 19 residues long. The germline V gene encodes CDR1 LNHDA and CDR2 SQIVND (reference sequence). V trimming: 1 base; J trimming: 9 bases; junction bases outside the gene matches: 19. The CDR3 nucleotides are TGTGCCAGTAGTATAGTGGCCCGGGACAGGGAGGGAGGCTGTCCGCCCCAGCATTTT. Protein sequence: CASSIVARDREGGCPPQHF.

The rearrangement joins TRBV5-1 to TRBJ1-1; a possible D gene is TRBD1 (6 bases). The CDR3 consists of 13 residues. Germline CDR1 SGHRS, CDR2 YFSETQ. The ends were cut back, 6 bases at V and 3 bases at J, with 12 bases in the middle. CDR3 region: CASNIKGDTEAFF. CDR3 nucleotide sequence: TGCGCCAGCAACATAAAGGGGGACACTGAAGCTTTCTTT.

In the case of this clone: At the DNA level, this CDR3 is encoded by other sequences in the same sample as well. The chain is built from TRBV27 and TRBJ2-5, with 11 bases identical to TRBD2. Germline CDR1 MNHEY, CDR2 SMNVEV (reference sequence). The CDR3 loop spans 16 amino acids. V dropped 5 bases and J dropped 0; count of bases not matched to a gene: 5. CDR3 protein: CASSLRLAGHQETQYF. The DNA of the CDR3 is TGTGCCAGCAGTCTGCGACTAGCGGGGCACCAAGAGACCCAGTACTTC.

The DNA of the CDR3 is TGCGCCAGCAGCTTGGAGCACACTGAAGCTTTCTTT. Translating gives CASSLEHTEAFF. The rearrangement links TRBV5-1 to TRBJ1-1; no definite D call. The CDR3 covers 12 residues. Germline-derived CDR1 and CDR2 are SGHRS and YFSETQ. V shed 0 bases and J shed 3 bases, with 3 bases lying between them.

V and J are TRBV9 and TRBJ2-1; 14 nucleotides agree with TRBD2. Germline assignment: CDR1 SGDLS and CDR2 YYNGEE. The CDR3 has 21 amino acids. V gave up 0 bases and J gave up 0 bases; unmatched junction bases: 11. Written as DNA, the CDR3 is TGTGCCAGCAGCGTAGGCCCTTGGACTAGCGGGGGGCAGAGCTCCTACAATGAGCAGTTCTTC. It yields the protein CASSVGPWTSGGQSSYNEQFF.

V gene TRBV29-1 combines with J gene TRBJ2-6; D remains unclear. CDR1 is SQVTM, CDR2 ANQGSEA, per germline. The CDR3 spans 12 residues. The CDR3 here is CGGVSGANVLTF. The CDR3 DNA reads as TGCGGCGGAGTCTCTGGGGCCAACGTCCTGACTTTC.

This sequence joins TRBV7-8 and TRBJ1-6; 9 nucleotides line up with TRBD1. The junction had 3 bases not matched to a gene; V was cut back by 2 bases and J by 7 bases. Germline lookup yields CDR1 SGHVS and CDR2 FQNEAQ. The CDR3 extends over 15 amino acids. This CDR3 reads CASSLWGTGNSPLHF. The CDR3 bases are TGTGCCAGCAGCTTATGGGGGACAGGGAATTCACCCCTCCACTTT. Full variable domain (rest looked up from reference TRBV7-8 and TRBJ1-6): GAGVSQSPRYKVAKRGQDVALRCDPISGHVSLFWYQQALGQGPEFLTYFQNEAQLDKSGLPSDRFFAERPEGSVSTLKIQRTQQEDSAVYLCASSLWGTGNSPLHFGNGTRLTVT.

J is TRBJ1-1 and V is TRBV11-2; TRBD1 matches at 7 bases. The J segment lost 4 bases and the V segment lost 6 bases, leaving 5 bases of the junction unmatched. Germline V gene data show CDR1 as SGHAT and CDR2 as FQNNGV. The CDR3 is 13 residues long. The CDR3 DNA sequence: TGTGCCAGCAGGCGCACAGGGGTCACTGAAGCTTTCTTT. Protein sequence: CASRRTGVTEAFF.

The J gene is TRBJ1-1, the V gene TRBV11-2; tentative D call: TRBD1 (6 bases). The CDR3 consists of 14 residues. Trimming pared 2 bases from V and 8 bases from J, leaving 15 bases between. Germline V gene sequence: CDR1 SGHAT, CDR2 FQNNGV. CDR3 residues: CASSLFGGGPEAFF. DNA for the CDR3: TGTGCCAGCAGCTTATTTGGGGGGGGCCCAGAAGCTTTCTTT.

The J gene is TRBJ1-1, the V gene TRBV10-3, with D perhaps matching TRBD1 (6 bases). Germline V gene lookup returns CDR1 ENHRY and CDR2 SYGVKD. This CDR3 spans 14 amino acids. V was clipped by 4 bases and J by 1 base, with 10 bases between them. CDR3: CAISAGATNTEAFF. CDR3 coding DNA: TGTGCCATCAGTGCAGGGGCCACGAACACTGAAGCTTTCTTT.

The chain couples TRBV5-6 to TRBJ2-3; maybe TRBD2 (6 bases). Trimming left V 4 bases short and J 2 bases short, with 11 bases between. The CDR3 spans 14 residues. Germline values: CDR1 SGHDT, CDR2 YYEEEE. The CDR3 loop reads CASSPSRDTDTQYF. DNA of the CDR3: TGTGCCAGCAGCCCCTCGCGGGACACAGATACGCAGTATTTT.

This chain joins TRBV7-2 and TRBJ1-3; tentative D call: TRBD1 (5 bases). From germline, CDR1 is SGHTA and CDR2 FQGNSA. V dropped 0 bases and J dropped 12 bases, with 18 bases sitting between them. CDR3 length: 15 residues. The CDR3 is CASSLAIGGRQFIYF. The CDR3 DNA follows: TGTGCCAGCAGCTTAGCGATAGGAGGGAGACAGTTCATATATTTT.

DNA of the CDR3: TGCGCCAGCAGCTTGGGGACAGATAGCAATCAGCCCCAGCATTTT. Its translation is CASSLGTDSNQPQHF. V and J are TRBV5-1 and TRBJ1-5, with D perhaps matching TRBD1 (6 bases). Per germline, CDR1 SGHRS and CDR2 YFSETQ. The ends were cut back, 0 bases at V and 0 bases at J, with 7 bases in the middle. The CDR3 totals 15 residues.

The genes are TRBV7-2 and TRBJ2-5, with 7 positions matching TRBD1. The closer fit of TRBJ2-7 to the DNA end suggests the J call may be wrong. Germline loops: CDR1 SGHTA, CDR2 FQGNSA. The CDR3 has 15 amino acids. In nucleotides, the CDR3 is TGTGCCAGCAGCTTAAGTTACGGACAGGTCCACGAGCAGTACTTC. It translates to CASSLSYGQVHEQYF.

The rearrangement joins TRBV4-1 to TRBJ2-3; 10 bases are shared with TRBD1. The CDR3 has 17 amino acids. CDR1 is MGHRA and CDR2 is YSYEKL in the germline V gene. V shed 0 bases, J shed 5 bases, and the junction held 8 bases outside the gene matches. The DNA for the CDR3 is TGCGCCAGCAGCCAAGATGGCCCGGGACAGGGGAAAGATACGCAGTATTTT. It specifies CASSQDGPGQGKDTQYF.

The rearrangement links TRBV19 to TRBJ1-1; TRBD1 matches 7 bases. The CDR3 sequence is 13 residues long. V gave up 6 bases and J gave up 0 bases; unmatched junction bases: 1. Germline-derived CDR1 and CDR2 are LNHDA and SQIVND (reference sequence). The CDR3 spells CASRDRMNTEAFF. CDR3 DNA sequence: TGTGCCAGTAGGGACAGGATGAACACTGAAGCTTTCTTT.

The V gene is TRBV7-2, the J gene TRBJ2-5; D might be TRBD1 (6 bases). This CDR3 comprises 17 residues. Germline CDR1 SGHTA, CDR2 FQGNSA. V was clipped by 3 bases and J by 3 bases, with 20 bases between them. The CDR3 nucleotides are TGTGCCAGCAGCTTGGCCGCCGGGACACTCCAAAAAGAGACCCAGTACTTC. As protein: CASSLAAGTLQKETQYF.

The J gene is TRBJ1-1, the V gene TRBV11-2, with D unclear. The V gene's germline CDR1 is SGHAT and CDR2 FQNNGV. V lost 1 base and J 1 base, leaving 4 bases between the germline ends. The CDR3 loop spans 13 amino acids. The CDR3 DNA reads TGTGCCAGCAGCTTAGTCAGGAACACTGAAGCTTTCTTT. This codes for CASSLVRNTEAFF. The complete variable domain, with remaining parts taken from reference TRBV11-2 and TRBJ1-1, reads EAGVAQSPRYKIIEKRQSVAFWCNPISGHATLYWYQQILGQGPKLLIQFQNNGVVDDSQLPKDRFSAERLKGVDSTLKIQPAKLEDSAVYLCASSLVRNTEAFFGQGTRLTVV.

The chain joins TRBV19 to TRBJ2-1; D is unclear. The CDR3 runs to 14 residues. Trimming took off 9 bases at V and 0 bases at J, with 12 bases between the two ends. In germline, CDR1 is LNHDA, CDR2 SQIVND (reference sequence). In DNA, the CDR3 is TGTGCCAGCAGACCTCGGAGCTCCTACAATGAGCAGTTCTTC. It yields the protein CASRPRSSYNEQFF.

The chain is built from TRBV28 and TRBJ1-2; 11 bases line up with TRBD1. Germline CDR1 reads MDHEN; CDR2 reads SYDVKM. V gave up 4 bases and J gave up 7 bases; unmatched junction bases: 2. This CDR3 has 13 amino acids. The chain's CDR3 is CASSWDRGAGYTF. The CDR3 DNA is TGTGCCAGCAGTTGGGACAGGGGGGCTGGCTACACCTTC.

This chain connects TRBV2 to TRBJ2-3; tentatively, D is TRBD2 (7 bases). V lost 4 bases to trimming and J lost 5 bases, with 19 bases between them. The germline V gene encodes CDR1 SNHLY and CDR2 FYNNEI. CDR3 length equals 16 residues. CDR3 in amino acids: CASSGTEGGGKDTQYF. CDR3 nucleotide sequence: TGTGCCAGCAGTGGGACCGAGGGGGGGGGCAAAGATACGCAGTATTTT.

This sequence joins TRBV7-9 and TRBJ2-7; D not resolved. The CDR3 is 12 residues long. V was trimmed by 2 bases and J by 7 bases, leaving 9 bases between them. Germline V gives CDR1 SEHNR, CDR2 FQNEAQ (reference sequence). CDR3 sequence reads: CASSLMGEEQYF. The CDR3 coding sequence is TGTGCCAGCAGCTTAATGGGCGAAGAGCAGTACTTC.

The V call is TRBV27, the J call TRBJ1-5; tentative D call: TRBD1 (6 bases). CDR1 is MNHEY, CDR2 SMNVEV, per germline (reference sequence). This CDR3 region has 14 residues. The germline V and J ends were trimmed by 4 bases and 10 bases, with 17 bases remaining between them. Here the CDR3 reads CASSYTGPLGPQHF. CDR3 in DNA: TGTGCCAGCAGTTACACAGGGCCCCTTGGACCCCAGCATTTT.

The chain has TRBV28 and TRBJ2-3, with D maybe TRBD2 (5 bases). Trimming stripped 4 bases from V and 2 bases from J, with 10 bases between. The CDR3 has 14 amino acids. CDR1 is MDHEN and CDR2 is SYDVKM in the germline V gene. The CDR3 bases are TGTGCCAGCAGTTCACCGGGGTCCACAGATACGCAGTATTTT. Amino acids: CASSSPGSTDTQYF.